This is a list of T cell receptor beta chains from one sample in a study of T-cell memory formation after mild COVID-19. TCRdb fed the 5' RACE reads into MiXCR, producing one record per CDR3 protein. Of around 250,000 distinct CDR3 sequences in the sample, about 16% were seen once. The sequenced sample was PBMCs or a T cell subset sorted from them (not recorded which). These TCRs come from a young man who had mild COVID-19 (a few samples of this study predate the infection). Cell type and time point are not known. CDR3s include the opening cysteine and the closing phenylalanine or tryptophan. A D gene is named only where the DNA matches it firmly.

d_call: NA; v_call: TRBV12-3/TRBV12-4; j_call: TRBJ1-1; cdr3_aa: CASRISGTREVFF
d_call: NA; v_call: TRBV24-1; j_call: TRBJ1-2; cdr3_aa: CATSDYKNYGYTF
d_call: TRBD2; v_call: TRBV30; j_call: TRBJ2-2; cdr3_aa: CAWSPRGLADTGELFF
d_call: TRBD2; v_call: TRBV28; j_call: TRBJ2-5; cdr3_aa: CATQSGGQETQYF
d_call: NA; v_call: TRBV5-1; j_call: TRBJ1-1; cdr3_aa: CASSSSRGGRNTEAFF
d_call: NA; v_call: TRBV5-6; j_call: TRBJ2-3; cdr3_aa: CASSLVGQDTQYF
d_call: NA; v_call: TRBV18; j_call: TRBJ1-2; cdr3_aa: CASSPDGARLRSAFNYGYTF
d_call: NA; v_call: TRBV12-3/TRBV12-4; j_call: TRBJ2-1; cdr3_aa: CASSQRERVGRDEQFF
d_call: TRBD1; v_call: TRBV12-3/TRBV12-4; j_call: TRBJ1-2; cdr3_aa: CASSRPGTGLYGYTF
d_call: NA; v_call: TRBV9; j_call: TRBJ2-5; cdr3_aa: CASSVRTEETQYF
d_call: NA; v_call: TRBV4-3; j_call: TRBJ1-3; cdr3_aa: CASSQAPAAGSGNTIYF
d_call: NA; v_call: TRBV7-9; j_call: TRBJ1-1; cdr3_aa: CASRTTGVNTEAFF
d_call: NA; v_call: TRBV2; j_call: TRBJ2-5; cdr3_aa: CACVEGRETQYF
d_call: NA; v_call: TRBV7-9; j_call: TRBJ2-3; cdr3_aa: CASSHRAHQVDTQYF
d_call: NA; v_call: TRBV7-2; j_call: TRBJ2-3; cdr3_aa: CASSLRATQYF
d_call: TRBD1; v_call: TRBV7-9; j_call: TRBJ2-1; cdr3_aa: CASSWDRGNEQFF
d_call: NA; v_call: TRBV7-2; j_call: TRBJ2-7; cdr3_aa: CASSLRRGDSYEQYF
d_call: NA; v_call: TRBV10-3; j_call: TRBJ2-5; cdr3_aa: CAISDEGPQETQYF
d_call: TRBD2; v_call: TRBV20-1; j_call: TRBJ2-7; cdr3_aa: CSAERDVTYEQYF
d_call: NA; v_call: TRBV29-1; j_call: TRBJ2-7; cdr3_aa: CSVEGFLWEQYF
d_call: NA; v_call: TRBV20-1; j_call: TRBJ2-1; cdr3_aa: CSNLRGIYNEQFF
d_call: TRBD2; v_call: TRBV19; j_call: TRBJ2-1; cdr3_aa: CASKRTSGGNNEQFF
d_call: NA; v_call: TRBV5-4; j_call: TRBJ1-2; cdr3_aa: CASSPMTDNYGYTF
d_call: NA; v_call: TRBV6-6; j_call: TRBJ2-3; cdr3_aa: CASSLEDVRDTQYF
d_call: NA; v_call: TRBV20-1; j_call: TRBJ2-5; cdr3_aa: CSAIGPVGETQYF
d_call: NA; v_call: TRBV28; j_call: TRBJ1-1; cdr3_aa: CASRAGTMNTEAFF
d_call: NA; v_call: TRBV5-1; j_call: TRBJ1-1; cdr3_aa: CASSLSYGADTEAFF
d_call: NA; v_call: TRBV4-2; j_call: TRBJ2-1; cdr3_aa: CASSQEAVGGDEQFF
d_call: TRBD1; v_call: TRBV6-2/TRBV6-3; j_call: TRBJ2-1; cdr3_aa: CASSSGTGINEQFF
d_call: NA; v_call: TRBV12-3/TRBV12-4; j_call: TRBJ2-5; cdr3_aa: CASSPTWTKETQYF